Described below is a single T cell receptor (beta chain) sequence and its context. Recruited during active infection, patients (from Seattle) were subsequently followed longitudinally. The sample is drawn from a study of blood T cell repertoires in COVID-19. The wider study: Samples came from the United States, Italy and Spain, spanning acute and convalescent COVID-19. PBMCs, B-cell-depleted T cells, or T cells were the source of the cDNA or gDNA that made up the material.

CDR3 length: 18 amino acids. V dropped 4 bases and J dropped 3; count of bases not matched to a gene: 9. The germline V gene encodes CDR1 SGHVS and CDR2 FNYEAQ. In the authors' workflow: Quantification of nucleated cells was approximated via reference gene primer amplification. Here immunoSEQ multiplex PCR was the method, and the copy in TCRdb shows in-frame clones only, minus some. Clonal size and the V and J genes are those of that table, whereas D and trimming came from the DNA. The sample records 200,000 to 250,000 clones, about 91% being singletons. This rearrangement joins TRBV7-6 to TRBJ2-3; 14 nucleotides align to TRBD2. Sequences were obtained from peripheral blood. This sequence originates from a woman in her thirties with COVID-19, enrolled during active disease. CDR3 in DNA: TGTGCCAGCAGCTCCGGACGGACTAGCGGGAGGTCGACAGATACGCAGTATTTT. Residues: CASSSGRTSGRSTDTQYF.